These 28 T cell receptor beta chains share one sample of origin, sequenced in a study of cytomegalovirus exposure and HLA in healthy donors. PCR was performed using 60 Vbeta and 13 Jbeta primers. Libraries were prepared by immunoSEQ multiplex PCR; TCRdb keeps only in-frame clonotypes and omits some of them. The table has 170,000 or so clones, 70% to 85% seen once. Sequenced material: PBMCs. These receptors were taken from a man aged 18 to 29 in good health and CMV-seronegative.

The rearrangement links TRBV6-5 to TRBJ2-1, with 7 bases fitting TRBD2. V shed 3 bases and J 5 bases; nucleotides not matched to a gene: 7. Germline-derived CDR1 and CDR2 are MNHEY and SVGAGI. The CDR3 runs to 15 residues. In nucleotides, the CDR3 is TGTGCCAGCAGTTATCTGGCTAGCGGCCACAATGAGCAGTTCTTC. It is translated as CASSYLASGHNEQFF.

This chain uses TRBV19 with TRBJ1-6; possibly TRBD1 for D (5 bases). The germline V gene has CDR1 LNHDA and CDR2 SQIVND (reference sequence). This CDR3 is built from 13 residues. V lost 6 bases and J 7 bases, leaving 10 bases between the germline ends. The CDR3 DNA sequence: TGTGCCAGTAGAGGGGTCCTAAATTCACCCCTCCACTTT. Residues: CASRGVLNSPLHF.

This clone was recorded only once. The rearrangement joins TRBV18 to TRBJ1-6, with 9 bases matching TRBD1. The CDR3 length is 16 residues. The germline V gene encodes CDR1 KGHSH and CDR2 LQKENI. The ends lost 4 bases at V and 10 bases at J; junction bases unmatched: 11. The CDR3 here is CASSRTGTGLYSPLHF. The CDR3 coding sequence is TGTGCCAGCTCACGGACCGGGACAGGGCTTTACTCACCCCTCCACTTT.

This chain uses TRBV4-1 with TRBJ2-7; no firm D call. The V and J ends lost 1 base and 5 bases respectively, with 12 bases between them. CDR3 length equals 14 residues. Germline V gene data show CDR1 as MGHRA and CDR2 as YSYEKL. The CDR3 spells CASSQVGSRDEQYF. The DNA for the CDR3 is TGCGCCAGCAGCCAAGTAGGCAGTCGGGACGAGCAGTACTTC.

The chain employs TRBV13 and TRBJ2-4, with 12 bases lining up with TRBD2. The CDR3 spans 15 residues. The germline gives CDR1 PRHDT, CDR2 FYEKMQ (reference sequence). V gave up 5 bases and J gave up 6 bases; unmatched junction bases: 5. DNA for the CDR3: TGTGCCAGCAGCCTAGCGGGAGGGCCCGCAAACATTCAGTACTTC. Its protein is CASSLAGGPANIQYF.

CDR3 in amino acids: CSAPSGEVDYNEQFF. The CDR3 DNA sequence: TGCAGCGCTCCTTCCGGGGAGGTTGACTACAATGAGCAGTTCTTC. This sequence joins TRBV29-1 and TRBJ2-1; TRBD2 is a possible D gene (6 bases). This CDR3 comprises 15 residues. V dropped 7 bases and J dropped 3 bases, with 19 bases sitting between them. Germline assignment: CDR1 SQVTM and CDR2 ANQGSEA.

The CDR3 DNA reads as TGTGCCAGCAGTTACTCCAGGGGACCCCAAAACATTCAGTACTTC. It yields the protein CASSYSRGPQNIQYF. The V call is TRBV6-6, the J call TRBJ2-4, with D perhaps matching TRBD1 (6 bases). Per the germline V gene, CDR1 is MNHNY and CDR2 is SVGAGI (reference sequence). CDR3 length: 15 residues. Trimming removed 0 bases from V and 5 bases from J, with 11 bases in between.

In its sample, this clone was seen once. The chain couples TRBV5-4 to TRBJ2-3, with a weak D call TRBD1 (6 bases). Germline V CDR1 and CDR2: SGHNT, YYREEE (reference sequence). V was cut by 0 bases and J by 1 base, with 12 bases left in between. This CDR3 comprises 16 residues. In nucleotides, the CDR3 is TGTGCCAGCAGCTTGGACAGGGCGGTGCGCACAGATACGCAGTATTTT. Translation gives CASSLDRAVRTDTQYF.

V gene TRBV27 combines with J gene TRBJ1-1, with no clear D. Trimming took 6 bases from V and 6 from J, leaving 17 bases between them. Per the germline V gene, CDR1 is MNHEY and CDR2 is SMNVEV (reference sequence). This CDR3 has 14 amino acids. As DNA, the CDR3 is TGTGCCAGCAGGCCTTTTGTCGGGTCCGCTGAAGCTTTCTTT. This gives the protein CASRPFVGSAEAFF.

The chain uses TRBV4-1 and TRBJ2-3; unclear D gene. CDR1 and CDR2 (germline): MGHRA, YSYEKL. This CDR3 has 13 amino acids. V was pared by 3 bases and J by 0 bases, with 4 bases between. The CDR3 loop is CASSHTSTDTQYF. The CDR3 nucleotides read TGCGCCAGCAGCCACACAAGCACAGATACGCAGTATTTT.

The chain combines TRBV28 with TRBJ1-2; 10 bases fit TRBD1. CDR1 and CDR2 (germline): MDHEN, SYDVKM. The J segment lost 7 bases and the V segment lost 5 bases, leaving 7 bases of the junction unmatched. This CDR3 comprises 14 residues. The CDR3 DNA follows: TGTGCCAGCAGTCATCGACAGGGGGCTGTTGGCTACACCTTC. It encodes CASSHRQGAVGYTF.

The gene calls are TRBV2 and TRBJ2-4; a weak D match, TRBD2 (6 bases). The CDR3 extends over 15 amino acids. The germline gives CDR1 SNHLY, CDR2 FYNNEI. V lost 4 bases to trimming and J lost 1 base, with 11 bases between them. The CDR3 nucleotides read TGTGCCAGCAGTGGAGAACGGGAGGCCAAAAACATTCAGTACTTC. This translates into CASSGEREAKNIQYF. Filled out from reference TRBV2 and TRBJ2-4, the complete variable domain reads EPEVTQTPSHQVTQMGQEVILRCVPISNHLYFYWYRQILGQKVEFLVSFYNNEISEKSEIFDDQFSVERPDGSNFTLKIRSTKLEDSAMYFCASSGEREAKNIQYFGAGTRLSVL.

J is TRBJ2-2 and V is TRBV5-1; 13 bases map to TRBD2. There are 18 residues in the CDR3. Trimming at V came to 3 bases and at J to 3 bases, leaving 8 bases not matched to a gene. The germline CDR1 and CDR2 sequences are SGHRS and YFSETQ. CDR3 nucleotide sequence: TGCGCCAGCAGCTGGACTAGCGGGAGAATCTTCGACACCGGGGAGCTGTTTTTT. It specifies CASSWTSGRIFDTGELFF. The entire variable domain, with the rest obtained from reference TRBV5-1 and TRBJ2-2, is as follows: KAGVTQTPRYLIKTRGQQVTLSCSPISGHRSVSWYQQTPGQGLQFLFEYFSETQRNKGNFPGRFSGRQFSNSRSEMNVSTLELGDSALYLCASSWTSGRIFDTGELFFGEGSRLTVL.

This chain joins TRBV5-4 and TRBJ2-5; D is possibly TRBD2 (7 bases). This CDR3 has 13 amino acids. The germline V gene has CDR1 SGHNT and CDR2 YYREEE (reference sequence). Between the trimmed V and J ends, which lost 4 bases and 5 bases, there was a span of 12 bases. The CDR3 loop reads CASSKGGRETQYF. The CDR3 region has the DNA TGTGCCAGCAGCAAGGGGGGGCGGGAGACCCAGTACTTC.

This clone was seen only a few times. The rearrangement uses TRBV11-3 and TRBJ1-1, with TRBD1 as a possible D gene (5 bases). The CDR3 covers 12 residues. V was shortened by 5 bases and J by 6 bases, with 10 bases between the two germline ends. Germline V gives CDR1 SGHNT, CDR2 YENEEA. The CDR3 reads CASSPGGAEAFF. CDR3 nucleotide sequence: TGTGCCAGCAGCCCCGGGGGAGCTGAAGCTTTCTTT.

The chain links TRBV6-5 to TRBJ2-1, with 8 nucleotides matching TRBD2. Per the germline V gene, CDR1 is MNHEY and CDR2 is SVGAGI. This CDR3 region has 14 residues. V shed 3 bases, J shed 4 bases, and the junction held 2 bases outside the gene matches. DNA for the CDR3: TGTGCCAGCAGTTATACTAGCGGTTACAATGAGCAGTTCTTC. Its protein product is CASSYTSGYNEQFF.

This chain joins TRBV16 and TRBJ2-7, with D possibly being TRBD2 (6 bases). This CDR3 is built from 15 residues. CDR1 and CDR2 (germline): KGHSY, FQNENV. V was shortened by 3 bases and J by 0 bases, with 12 bases between the two germline ends. In DNA form, the CDR3 reads TGTGCCAGCAGCCAGGGACTTCAATACTCCTACGAGCAGTACTTC. Its protein product is CASSQGLQYSYEQYF.

CDR3: CASSFWTSGYEQYF. The CDR3, as DNA: TGTGCCAGCAGTTTCTGGACTAGCGGTTACGAGCAGTACTTC. The genes are TRBV6-5 and TRBJ2-7, with TRBD2 matching over 10 bases. V trimming: 4 bases; J trimming: 4 bases; junction bases outside the gene matches: 4. The germline V gene encodes CDR1 MNHEY and CDR2 SVGAGI. This CDR3 has 14 amino acids.

The chain has TRBV7-6 and TRBJ1-5, with 8 bases aligning to TRBD1. Germline CDR1 and CDR2: SGHVS and FNYEAQ. This CDR3 is built from 13 residues. J gave up 16 bases and V 5 bases, and 13 bases lay outside the gene matches. CDR3 in amino acids: CASSLYWDRPQHF. In nucleotides, the CDR3 is TGTGCCAGCAGCCTTTATTGGGACAGGCCGCAACATTTT.

The chain combines TRBV7-9 with TRBJ2-1; 7 nucleotides align to TRBD1. The CDR3 runs to 13 residues. CDR1 and CDR2 from the germline V gene are SEHNR and FQNEAQ (reference sequence). Trimming removed 7 bases from V and 4 bases from J; junction bases left unmatched: 4. CDR3 loop: CASTPTGYNEQFF. For the CDR3, the DNA is TGTGCCAGCACCCCGACAGGGTACAATGAGCAGTTCTTC.

J is TRBJ2-1 and V is TRBV27, with D unresolved. The CDR3 is made up of 13 amino acids. Looked up from germline, CDR1 is MNHEY and CDR2 is SMNVEV (reference sequence). V was shortened by 5 bases and J by 2 bases, with 7 bases between the two germline ends. CDR3 residues: CASSLPPYNEQFF. CDR3 nucleotide sequence: TGTGCCAGCAGTCTACCCCCCTACAATGAGCAGTTCTTC.

CDR3 protein: CASSAPLAESCNEQFF. The DNA for the CDR3 is TGTGCCAGCAGCGCACCACTAGCGGAAAGTTGTAATGAGCAGTTCTTC. The chain recombines TRBV21-1 with TRBJ2-1; TRBD2 is the table's D call and was not checked against the DNA. TRBV21-1 corresponds to a pseudogene. The CDR3 has 16 residues.

The gene calls are TRBV19 and TRBJ2-5, with a weak D call TRBD1 (6 bases). The CDR3 has 13 amino acids. Germline CDR1 is LNHDA and CDR2 is SQIVND (reference sequence). V was pared by 5 bases and J by 5 bases, with 12 bases between. CDR3: CASSLQGFETQYF. CDR3 coding DNA: TGTGCCAGTAGTTTACAGGGTTTCGAGACCCAGTACTTC.

The gene calls are TRBV7-2 and TRBJ2-1; 9 bases match TRBD2. V was pared by 2 bases and J by 0 bases, with 5 bases of the junction left unmatched. The CDR3 extends over 17 amino acids. In germline, CDR1 is SGHTA, CDR2 FQGNSA. The CDR3 protein is CASSLRGRAPSYNEQFF. In DNA, the CDR3 is TGTGCCAGCAGCTTACGCGGGAGGGCCCCCTCCTACAATGAGCAGTTCTTC.

The chain is built from TRBV6-5 and TRBJ1-6; no reliable D call. V was shortened by 3 bases and J by 9 bases, with 12 bases between the two germline ends. The CDR3 covers 14 residues. Germline V gene lookup returns CDR1 MNHEY and CDR2 SVGAGI. The CDR3 bases are TGTGCCAGCAGTTATCGGGGTTACGGTTCACCCCTCCACTTT. This translates into CASSYRGYGSPLHF.

The chain couples TRBV18 to TRBJ2-7; tentative D call: TRBD2 (5 bases). This CDR3 comprises 17 residues. Per the germline V gene, CDR1 is KGHSH and CDR2 is LQKENI. With 0 bases removed from V and 0 bases from J, the gap between germline ends came to 15 bases. CDR3 in amino acids: CASSPPLASGFSYEQYF. DNA for the CDR3: TGTGCCAGCTCACCACCGCTGGCTTCGGGGTTCTCCTACGAGCAGTACTTC. Supplemented by reference TRBV18 and TRBJ2-7, the full variable domain reads NAGVMQNPRHLVRRRGQEARLRCSPMKGHSHVYWYRQLPEEGLKFMVYLQKENIIDESGMPKERFSAEFPKEGPSILRIQQVVRGDSAAYFCASSPPLASGFSYEQYFGPGTRLTVT.

In this sample, this clone turned up a few times. This chain joins TRBV5-1 and TRBJ2-7; D is possibly TRBD1 (6 bases). V lost 5 bases and J lost 5, with 11 bases in between. The CDR3 totals 12 residues. CDR1 and CDR2 (germline): SGHRS, YFSETQ. CDR3 nucleotides: TGCGCCAGCAGTAGTACAGGGAACGAGCAGTACTTC. Its translation: CASSSTGNEQYF.

Comment on this clone: The same CDR3 can be traced to other DNA sequences in this sample. This chain joins TRBV11-2 and TRBJ1-2; maybe TRBD1 (5 bases). Germline values: CDR1 SGHAT, CDR2 FQNNGV. V was shortened by 3 bases and J by 4 bases, with 6 bases between the two germline ends. The CDR3 loop spans 12 amino acids. CDR3 DNA: TGTGCCAGCAGCTTCGACAGCTATGGCTACACCTTC. This codes for CASSFDSYGYTF.